This T cell receptor (beta chain) was sequenced for a study of blood T cell repertoires in COVID-19. Study details: T cells, B-cell-depleted T cells, or PBMCs provided the cDNA or gDNA that served as material.

CDR1 MNHEY and CDR2 SMNVEV come from the germline V gene (reference sequence). V was clipped by 7 bases and J by 9 bases; unmatched bases: 3. The CDR3 has 13 residues. As originally analysed: Nucleated cell counts were estimated from reference gene primer amplification. Clones were sequenced by immunoSEQ multiplex PCR, and TCRdb holds only the in-frame ones, with some missing. V and J calls and clone size are those listed in that table; D and trimming were worked out from the DNA. The sample includes about 100,000 clones, approximately 90% of them seen just once. Sequencing used peripheral blood. This TCR derives from a man aged 45-60 years with acute or convalescent COVID-19. V usage is TRBV27 and J usage is TRBJ1-6, with TRBD1 matching over 10 bases. CDR3: CASMGQGSSPLHF. The CDR3 DNA is TGTGCCAGCATGGGACAGGGGAGTTCACCCCTCCACTTT.